The 17 T cell receptor beta chains presented below share a single source sample, sequenced in a study of T cells in Graves' hyperthyroidism and ophthalmopathy. Amplified TCR beta CDR3 regions derived from RNA transcripts. The HTBI primer set served for first-round RT-PCR of the TCR CDR3. TCRdb re-analysed the multiplex PCR reads in MiXCR, keeping a single row per CDR3 protein. The sample lists about 560,000 distinct CDR3 sequences; 40% to 55% were seen once. Sequenced sample: peripheral blood or thyroid tissue (not recorded which). The receptors were sampled from a young woman with Graves' hyperthyroidism.

This clonotype was seen only a few times. This rearrangement joins TRBV6-6 to TRBJ2-7; the match to TRBD2 covers 10 bases. The CDR3 is 15 amino acids. V lost 5 bases and J lost 3; bases outside the gene matches: 7. The germline V gene encodes CDR1 MNHNY and CDR2 SVGAGI (reference sequence). The CDR3 protein is CASSEESSGSYEQYF. Written as DNA, the CDR3 is TGTGCCAGCAGTGAAGAGTCTAGCGGGAGCTACGAGCAGTACTTC.

This clonotype was observed many times. The chain employs TRBV29-1 and TRBJ2-7, with no clear D. Looked up from germline, CDR1 is SQVTM and CDR2 is ANQGSEA. The CDR3 has 11 residues. Trimming took 4 bases from V and 4 from J, leaving 8 bases between them. CDR3 in DNA: TGCAGCGTTGGGGCAAGTTACGAGCAGTACTTC. Translated, it gives CSVGASYEQYF.

This clonotype occurred a few times. The chain couples TRBV5-1 to TRBJ2-2; no clear D gene. The CDR3 runs to 12 residues. Germline values: CDR1 SGHRS, CDR2 YFSETQ. V was cut by 3 bases and J by 3 bases, with 3 bases left in between. The CDR3 DNA is TGCGCCAGCAGCTCGGACACCGGGGAGCTGTTTTTT. Residues: CASSSDTGELFF.

This clonotype was counted many times. V is TRBV20-1 and J is TRBJ1-1; D ambiguous. From germline, CDR1 is DFQATT and CDR2 SNEGSKA (reference sequence). The CDR3 runs 12 residues. The germline V and J ends were trimmed by 1 base and 10 bases, with 13 bases remaining between them. CDR3 sequence: CSARAPLSGAFF. The CDR3 DNA follows: TGCAGTGCTAGAGCCCCCCTGTCAGGAGCTTTCTTT.

The J gene is TRBJ2-5, the V gene TRBV6-6; 7 bases are shared with TRBD1. V trimming: 5 bases; J trimming: 6 bases; junction bases outside the gene matches: 15. Germline loops: CDR1 MNHNY, CDR2 SVGAGI (reference sequence). The CDR3 runs to 16 residues. The CDR3 DNA sequence: TGTGCCAGCAGTACCCGCCGGGACAGTTTGATGAAGACCCAGTACTTC. Protein: CASSTRRDSLMKTQYF.

This chain connects TRBV20-1 to TRBJ2-7; D may be TRBD1 or TRBD2 (5 bases each). The CDR3 spans 13 residues. V was trimmed by 7 bases and J by 2 bases, leaving 15 bases between them. Per germline, CDR1 DFQATT and CDR2 SNEGSKA (reference sequence). CDR3 DNA: TGCAGTGGGTGGGGGAGAGGGGCCTACGAGCAGTACTTC. Translation: CSGWGRGAYEQYF.

This rearrangement joins TRBV29-1 to TRBJ1-2; 9 positions match TRBD1. The V gene end was trimmed by 5 bases and the J gene end by 3 bases; junction bases not matched to a gene: 4. CDR1 and CDR2 from the germline V gene are SQVTM and ANQGSEA. There are 13 residues in the CDR3. CDR3 DNA sequence: TGCAGCGTTCCTAGGACAGGGGACTATGGCTACACCTTC. It translates to CSVPRTGDYGYTF.

This clonotype appeared many times. The chain carries TRBV7-9 and TRBJ2-7; a possible D gene is TRBD1 (5 bases). Looked up from germline, CDR1 is SEHNR and CDR2 is FQNEAQ (reference sequence). The CDR3 covers 14 residues. V was cut by 5 bases and J by 7 bases, with 18 bases left in between. For the CDR3, the DNA is TGTGCCAGCAGCCCAGGGTCTGGACCACGGGAGCAGTACTTC. Protein sequence: CASSPGSGPREQYF. Complete variable domain (other parts from reference TRBV7-9 and TRBJ2-7): DTGVSQNPRHKITKRGQNVTFRCDPISEHNRLYWYRQTLGQGPEFLTYFQNEAQLEKSRLLSDRFSAERPKGSFSTLEIQRTEQGDSAMYLCASSPGSGPREQYFGPGTRLTVT.

The J gene is TRBJ2-2, the V gene TRBV29-1, with 8 nucleotides matching TRBD1. This CDR3 is 14 amino acids long. The germline gives CDR1 SQVTM, CDR2 ANQGSEA. Trimming took 6 bases from V and 5 from J; bases not matched to a gene: 8. The CDR3 DNA follows: TGCAGCGTCCGCGGACAGGGATGGACCGGGGAGCTGTTTTTT. Residues: CSVRGQGWTGELFF.

This clonotype was recorded only once. The V gene is TRBV7-9, the J gene TRBJ2-6; possibly TRBD2 for D (6 bases). The CDR3 is 15 residues long. Germline CDR1 is SEHNR and CDR2 is FQNEAQ (reference sequence). Between the trimmed V and J ends, which lost 1 base and 2 bases, there was a span of 6 bases. CDR3 sequence: CASSLGRAGANVLTF. The CDR3 nucleotides are TGTGCCAGCAGCTTAGGGAGGGCTGGGGCCAACGTCCTGACTTTC.

This clonotype appeared many times. The rearrangement links TRBV10-2 to TRBJ1-5; D is unclear. The CDR3 loop spans 13 amino acids. Looked up from germline, CDR1 is WSHSY and CDR2 is SAAADI. V was clipped by 7 bases and J by 0 bases, with 7 bases between them. The DNA for the CDR3 is TGCGCCAGCAATGACCATAGCAATCAGCCCCAGCATTTT. It is translated as CASNDHSNQPQHF.

In its sample, this clonotype was seen a few times. The chain uses TRBV5-5 and TRBJ1-2; D remains ambiguous. Germline V CDR1 and CDR2: SGHKS, YYEKEE (reference sequence). The germline V and J ends were trimmed by 6 bases and 3 bases, with 9 bases remaining between them. There are 12 residues in the CDR3. CDR3 loop: CASTGSDYGYTF. For the CDR3, the DNA is TGTGCCAGCACGGGTTCGGACTATGGCTACACCTTC.

This sequence joins TRBV29-1 and TRBJ1-2; D possibly corresponds to TRBD1 (5 bases). Germline V gene lookup returns CDR1 SQVTM and CDR2 ANQGSEA. The V and J ends lost 3 bases and 8 bases respectively, with 13 bases between them. This CDR3 contains 12 residues. CDR3 bases: TGCAGCGTTGAGCGGACAACGGGGGGCTACACCTTC. Translated, it gives CSVERTTGGYTF.

This clonotype occurred once. The V gene is TRBV6-6, the J gene TRBJ1-5, with D possibly matching TRBD1 (5 bases). CDR1 is MNHNY, CDR2 SVGAGI, per germline (reference sequence). The CDR3 is made up of 13 amino acids. The germline V and J ends were trimmed by 8 bases and 5 bases, with 13 bases remaining between them. CDR3 in amino acids: CASGTNGHQPQHF. The CDR3 nucleotides read TGTGCCAGCGGGACGAATGGACATCAGCCCCAGCATTTT.

J is TRBJ2-2 and V is TRBV19; TRBD1 is a possible D gene (5 bases). The CDR3 sequence is 16 residues long. Germline lookup yields CDR1 LNHDA and CDR2 SQIVND (reference sequence). V was cut by 0 bases and J by 5 bases, with 13 bases left in between. CDR3 nucleotide sequence: TGTGCCAGTAGTATAGAGTCGGGCAGGGCGACCGGGGAGCTGTTTTTT. This sequence encodes CASSIESGRATGELFF.

A note on this clonotype: This could be a read error, since a much larger clone is one nucleotide away. V is TRBV20-1 and J is TRBJ1-4; D is possibly TRBD1 (5 bases). The V gene lost 5 bases and the J gene lost 6 bases, with 13 bases spanning the gap. The germline CDR1 and CDR2 sequences are DFQATT and SNEGSKA (reference sequence). This CDR3 is built from 13 residues. CDR3 in amino acids: CSARGGYDEKLFF. CDR3 in DNA: TGCAGTGCTCGGGGCGGCTATGATGAAAAACTGTTTTTT.

This clonotype showed up many times. The gene calls are TRBV2 and TRBJ1-5, with 8 bases aligning to TRBD1. This CDR3 has 15 amino acids. V lost 5 bases and J lost 1; bases outside the gene matches: 4. Germline CDR1 reads SNHLY; CDR2 reads FYNNEI. CDR3 nucleotide sequence: TGTGCCAGCAGTTCGCAGGGGGCGAGCAATCAGCCCCAGCATTTT. Residues: CASSSQGASNQPQHF.